The 11 T cell receptor beta chains in this list originate from one sample, sequenced in a study of cytomegalovirus exposure and HLA in healthy donors. With 60 Vbeta and 13 Jbeta primers, the PCR was carried out. The data were produced by immunoSEQ multiplex PCR, yet TCRdb's version contains in-frame clones alone and is incomplete. The sample shows 150,000 to 200,000 clones, about four fifths of them seen only once. Material: PBMCs. Source of these receptors: a woman under 40 in good health and CMV-seropositive.

Notes on this clone: Compared with germline, one end of the junction differs, possibly owing to a read error. V usage is TRBV10-2 and J usage is TRBJ2-3; 7 nucleotides match TRBD1. The germline CDR1 and CDR2 sequences are WSHSY and SAAADI. The CDR3 sequence is 14 residues long. In nucleotides, the CDR3 is TGCGCCAGCAGTGAGTCAGGGGGCACCGATACGCAGTATTTT. Translating it yields CASSESGGTDTQYF.

The chain uses TRBV28 and TRBJ2-7, with 7 nucleotides matching TRBD1. This CDR3 comprises 13 residues. In germline, CDR1 is MDHEN, CDR2 SYDVKM. V dropped 2 bases and J dropped 9; count of bases not matched to a gene: 7. CDR3 region: CASSLVGDRVQYF. DNA for the CDR3: TGTGCCAGCAGTTTAGTGGGGGACAGAGTGCAGTACTTC.

V is TRBV13 and J is TRBJ1-1; unclear D gene. The CDR3 is made up of 16 amino acids. Germline lookup yields CDR1 PRHDT and CDR2 FYEKMQ (reference sequence). V was trimmed by 1 base and J by 4 bases, leaving 16 bases between them. In DNA form, the CDR3 reads TGTGCCAGCAGCTTAGTCGGAGTAGGACTGGGCACTGAAGCTTTCTTT. Encoded protein: CASSLVGVGLGTEAFF. Based on the CDR3 plus reference TRBV13 and TRBJ1-1, the full variable domain is AAGVIQSPRHLIKEKRETATLKCYPIPRHDTVYWYQQGPGQDPQFLISFYEKMQSDKGSIPDRFSAQQFSDYHSELNMSSLELGDSALYFCASSLVGVGLGTEAFFGQGTRLTVV.

The gene calls are TRBV6-1 and TRBJ1-6; the D is unclear. The CDR3 has 14 residues. Germline loops: CDR1 MNHNS, CDR2 SASEGT. Trimming took 6 bases from V and 10 from J, leaving 16 bases between them. The CDR3 sequence is CASRSGLISSPLHF. The CDR3 nucleotides are TGTGCCAGCAGGAGTGGGCTGATAAGCTCACCCCTCCACTTT.

This clone has a handful of counts. This sequence joins TRBV5-1 and TRBJ2-5; TRBD2 is a possible D gene (6 bases). This CDR3 has 13 amino acids. Trimming removed 3 bases at V and 5 bases at J, with 11 bases between. The germline V gene encodes CDR1 SGHRS and CDR2 YFSETQ. CDR3 region: CASSSGVGETQYF. CDR3 bases: TGCGCCAGCAGCTCGGGGGTAGGGGAGACCCAGTACTTC.

The chain employs TRBV5-1 and TRBJ2-2; tentative D call: TRBD2 (5 bases). This CDR3 is built from 15 residues. The V end lost 0 bases, the J end lost 0 bases, and 6 bases lay between the germline ends. Germline V gives CDR1 SGHRS, CDR2 YFSETQ. CDR3 sequence: CASSLEGANTGELFF. DNA of the CDR3: TGCGCCAGCAGCTTGGAGGGAGCGAACACCGGGGAGCTGTTTTTT.

The gene calls are TRBV6-5 and TRBJ2-7, with D uncertain. The CDR3 spans 14 residues. Between the trimmed V and J ends, which lost 0 bases and 5 bases, there was a span of 11 bases. Germline values: CDR1 MNHEY, CDR2 SVGAGI. CDR3 coding DNA: TGTGCCAGCAGTTACTCATCCTCGTCCGACGAGCAGTACTTC. Translating it yields CASSYSSSSDEQYF.

This rearrangement joins TRBV6-6 to TRBJ1-2, with D unclear. V shed 0 bases and J shed 0 bases, with 5 bases lying between them. CDR1 MNHNY and CDR2 SVGAGI come from the germline V gene (reference sequence). CDR3 length: 14 amino acids. As DNA, the CDR3 is TGTGCCAGCAGTTACTCCCCATCTAACTATGGCTACACCTTC. Its translation: CASSYSPSNYGYTF.

This clone has just a few counts. V usage is TRBV18 and J usage is TRBJ1-1, with D tentatively TRBD1 (5 bases). The CDR3 is 13 residues long. V shed 4 bases and J shed 6 bases, with 12 bases lying between them. Germline loops: CDR1 KGHSH, CDR2 LQKENI. The CDR3 spells CASSRGRFAEAFF. In DNA form, the CDR3 reads TGTGCCAGCTCACGGGGCCGTTTTGCTGAAGCTTTCTTT. Looking up the rest from reference TRBV18 and TRBJ1-1 gives the full variable domain: NAGVMQNPRHLVRRRGQEARLRCSPMKGHSHVYWYRQLPEEGLKFMVYLQKENIIDESGMPKERFSAEFPKEGPSILRIQQVVRGDSAAYFCASSRGRFAEAFFGQGTRLTVV.

Here the CDR3 reads CASSHEAYNSPLHF. In DNA, the CDR3 is TGTGCCAGCAGCCACGAGGCCTATAATTCACCCCTCCACTTT. The chain combines TRBV2 with TRBJ1-6; D remains ambiguous. Trimming removed 6 bases at V and 2 bases at J, with 8 bases between. Germline-derived CDR1 and CDR2 are SNHLY and FYNNEI. The CDR3 has 14 residues.

V usage is TRBV10-3 and J usage is TRBJ2-6; TRBD1 matches at 10 bases. V was clipped by 11 bases and J by 0 bases; unmatched bases: 10. Looked up from germline, CDR1 is ENHRY and CDR2 is SYGVKD. This CDR3 has 17 residues. The CDR3 coding sequence is TGTGCCTCACTGGCGGGACAGGGGTTCTCTGGGGCCAACGTCCTGACTTTC. Encoded protein: CASLAGQGFSGANVLTF.